The 14 T cell receptor beta chains in this list originate from one sample, sequenced in a study of blood T cell repertoires in COVID-19. Some clones are missing from TCRdb's copy, which holds only in-frame ones; the method was immunoSEQ multiplex PCR. The table includes 64,000 or so clones, 70% to 90% detected once. Sequencing was carried out using peripheral blood. The receptors here all came from a man between 35 and 55 years old with acute or convalescent COVID-19.

The chain recombines TRBV18 with TRBJ2-3; 11 bases map to TRBD2. The J segment lost 0 bases and the V segment lost 2 bases, leaving 1 base of the junction unmatched. This CDR3 is built from 16 residues. Germline CDR1 KGHSH, CDR2 LQKENI. The CDR3 nucleotides read TGTGCCAGCTCACCAGGGACTAGCGGTAGCACAGATACGCAGTATTTT. It is translated as CASSPGTSGSTDTQYF.

The chain links TRBV2 to TRBJ1-2; the D is unclear. The CDR3 covers 14 residues. The V end was cut by 5 bases, the J end by 7 bases, with 17 bases between. Germline V gene sequence: CDR1 SNHLY, CDR2 FYNNEI. CDR3 nucleotide sequence: TGTGCCAGCAGTACTAAGGGAGTAAGGTCTGGCTACACCTTC. Translating it yields CASSTKGVRSGYTF.

This chain uses TRBV30 with TRBJ2-7; the match to TRBD1 covers 9 bases. V lost 2 bases, J lost 2 bases, and 10 bases stayed unmatched. CDR1 is GTSNPN, CDR2 SVGIG, per germline (reference sequence). CDR3 length equals 16 residues. The CDR3 coding sequence is TGTGCCTGGAGTTGCATCGCGGGGACAGGGCCCTACGAGCAGTACTTC. Translation gives CAWSCIAGTGPYEQYF. Full variable domain (outside the CDR3, taken from reference TRBV30 and TRBJ2-7): SQTIHQWPATLVQPVGSPLSLECTVEGTSNPNLYWYRQAAGRGLQLLFYSVGIGQISSEVPQNLSASRPQDRQFILSSKKLLLSDSGFYLCAWSCIAGTGPYEQYFGPGTRLTVT.

The chain employs TRBV15 and TRBJ2-5; maybe TRBD2 (6 bases). Per the germline V gene, CDR1 is LNHNV and CDR2 is YYDKDF (reference sequence). The V end lost 0 bases, the J end lost 3 bases, and 8 bases lay between the germline ends. CDR3 length: 14 amino acids. The CDR3: CATSRDRREETQYF. CDR3 in DNA: TGTGCCACCAGCAGAGATCGGAGGGAAGAGACCCAGTACTTC.

The rearrangement links TRBV5-1 to TRBJ2-5, with D perhaps matching TRBD2 (5 bases). The germline gives CDR1 SGHRS, CDR2 YFSETQ. The CDR3 has 13 amino acids. V lost 2 bases and J lost 2, with 7 bases in between. This CDR3 is CASSLGGQETQYF. CDR3 nucleotide sequence: TGCGCCAGCAGCTTAGGCGGGCAAGAGACCCAGTACTTC.

The CDR3 region is CASSEFQGLSGNTIYF. In DNA, the CDR3 is TGTGCCAGCAGTGAATTCCAGGGACTATCCGGAAACACCATATATTTT. The chain recombines TRBV25-1 with TRBJ1-3, with D possibly TRBD1 on 5 matching bases. CDR1 is MGHDK and CDR2 is SYGVNS in the germline V gene. The CDR3 is 16 residues long. V lost 1 base and J lost 4, with 14 bases in between.

The rearrangement uses TRBV5-4 and TRBJ2-3; 8 bases line up with TRBD2. The length of the CDR3 is 18 residues. V was clipped by 2 bases and J by 6 bases; unmatched bases: 17. Germline lookup yields CDR1 SGHNT and CDR2 YYREEE (reference sequence). CDR3 in DNA: TGTGCCAGCAGCTTAGGATTGGGTAGCGGGGCCCACCATGATACGCAGTATTTT. It specifies CASSLGLGSGAHHDTQYF.

This chain links TRBV12-5 with TRBJ1-4, with 9 bases aligning to TRBD1. Germline V lookup: CDR1 LGHNT, CDR2 FRNRAP. CDR3 length equals 18 residues. J was trimmed by 8 bases and V by 3 bases; bases with no gene match: 16. As DNA, the CDR3 is TGTGCTAGTGGTTTCTATCTCGAGTCCGGGACAGGGTCGGAAAAACTGTTTTTT. This sequence encodes CASGFYLESGTGSEKLFF.

This clone was recorded a few times. The chain uses TRBV11-3 and TRBJ2-5; 9 nucleotides match TRBD1. After removal of 1 base from V and 5 bases from J, the junction contained 14 bases not matched to a gene. The V gene's germline CDR1 is SGHNT and CDR2 YENEEA. The CDR3 contains 18 residues. CDR3 loop: CASSLGNRGRMIPETQYF. CDR3 nucleotides: TGTGCCAGCAGCTTAGGTAACAGGGGGCGTATGATCCCGGAGACCCAGTACTTC.

The V call is TRBV3-1 (or the pseudogene TRBV3-2), the J call TRBJ1-3, with D perhaps matching TRBD1 (5 bases). The CDR3 runs 15 residues. Germline V gives CDR1 LGHDT, CDR2 YNNKEL (reference sequence). The V end was cut by 4 bases, the J end by 0 bases, with 10 bases between. The CDR3 loop is CASSPGGGSGNTIYF. CDR3 nucleotides: TGTGCCAGCAGCCCGGGGGGAGGCTCTGGAAACACCATATATTTT.

The rearrangement links TRBV6-5 to TRBJ2-7; 8 positions match TRBD1. This CDR3 is built from 14 residues. The ends lost 2 bases at V and 6 bases at J; junction bases unmatched: 6. From germline, CDR1 is MNHEY and CDR2 SVGAGI. In DNA, the CDR3 is TGTGCCAGCAGTTACGGGACAGGAGTTGGCGAGCAGTACTTC. Encoded protein: CASSYGTGVGEQYF.

This clone was seen more than once but under ten times. The CDR3 DNA is TGTGCCAGCAGCCAAGCCCCGGGTGTTTCATGGCAAGAGACCCAGTACTTC. This sequence encodes CASSQAPGVSWQETQYF. This chain joins TRBV3-1 (or the pseudogene TRBV3-2) and TRBJ2-5; D unresolved. V was clipped by 1 base and J by 2 bases, with 17 bases between them. The CDR3 consists of 17 residues. Germline-derived CDR1 and CDR2 are LGHDT and YNNKEL (reference sequence).

This clone was recorded a few times. V and J are TRBV10-3 and TRBJ2-6; 10 bases map to TRBD1. The CDR3 contains 17 residues. Per germline, CDR1 ENHRY and CDR2 SYGVKD. After removal of 10 bases from V and 0 bases from J, the junction contained 9 bases not matched to a gene. The chain's CDR3 is CASRQGARSSGANVLTF. The CDR3, as DNA: TGTGCCAGCCGACAGGGGGCACGAAGCTCTGGGGCCAACGTCCTGACTTTC.

V is TRBV24-1 and J is TRBJ1-2; D unclear. Trimming stripped 7 bases from V and 0 bases from J, with 14 bases between. The length of the CDR3 is 15 residues. Germline V gene sequence: CDR1 KGHDR, CDR2 SFDVKD. The CDR3 sequence: CATSLGGGANYGYTF. DNA for the CDR3: TGTGCCACCAGCTTGGGTGGCGGCGCTAACTATGGCTACACCTTC.